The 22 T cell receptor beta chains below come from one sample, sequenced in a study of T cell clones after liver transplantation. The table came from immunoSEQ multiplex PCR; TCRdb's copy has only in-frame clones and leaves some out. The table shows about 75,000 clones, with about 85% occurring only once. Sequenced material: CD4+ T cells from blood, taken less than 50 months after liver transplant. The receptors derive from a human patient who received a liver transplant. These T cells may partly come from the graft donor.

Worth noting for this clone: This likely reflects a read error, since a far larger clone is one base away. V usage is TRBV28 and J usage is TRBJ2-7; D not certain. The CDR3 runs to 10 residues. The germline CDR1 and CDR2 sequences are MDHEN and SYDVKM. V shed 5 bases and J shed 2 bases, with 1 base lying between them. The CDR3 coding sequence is TGTGCCAGCAGTACCTACGAGCAGTACTTC. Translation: CASSTYEQYF.

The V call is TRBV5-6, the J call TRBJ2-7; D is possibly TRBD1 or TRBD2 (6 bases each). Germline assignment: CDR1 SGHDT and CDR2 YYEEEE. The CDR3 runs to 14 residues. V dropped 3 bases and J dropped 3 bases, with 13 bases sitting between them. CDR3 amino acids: CASSYRGGHYEQYF. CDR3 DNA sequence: TGTGCCAGCAGCTACCGAGGGGGGCACTACGAGCAGTACTTC. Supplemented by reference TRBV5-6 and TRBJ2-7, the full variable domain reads DAGVTQSPTHLIKTRGQQVTLRCSPKSGHDTVSWYQQALGQGPQFIFQYYEEEERQRGNFPDRFSGHQFPNYSSELNVNALLLGDSALYLCASSYRGGHYEQYFGPGTRLTVT.

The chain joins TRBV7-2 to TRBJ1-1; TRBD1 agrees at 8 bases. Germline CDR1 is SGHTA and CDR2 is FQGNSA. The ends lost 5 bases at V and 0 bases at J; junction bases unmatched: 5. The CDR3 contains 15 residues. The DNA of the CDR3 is TGTGCCAGCAGCCCCCGGACAGGGATGAACACTGAAGCTTTCTTT. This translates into CASSPRTGMNTEAFF.

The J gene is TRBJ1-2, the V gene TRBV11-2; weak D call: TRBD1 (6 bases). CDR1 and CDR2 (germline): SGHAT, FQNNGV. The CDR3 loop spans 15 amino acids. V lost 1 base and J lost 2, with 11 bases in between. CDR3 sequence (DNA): TGTGCCAGCAGCTTAGGGTGGGGGCCGAACTATGGCTACACCTTC. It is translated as CASSLGWGPNYGYTF.

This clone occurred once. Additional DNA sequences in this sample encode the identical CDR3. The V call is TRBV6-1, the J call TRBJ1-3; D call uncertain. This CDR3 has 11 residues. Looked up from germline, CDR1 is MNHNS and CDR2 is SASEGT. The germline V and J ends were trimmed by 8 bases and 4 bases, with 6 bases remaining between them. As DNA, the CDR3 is TGTGCCAGCGGACCCGGAAACACCATATATTTT. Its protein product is CASGPGNTIYF.

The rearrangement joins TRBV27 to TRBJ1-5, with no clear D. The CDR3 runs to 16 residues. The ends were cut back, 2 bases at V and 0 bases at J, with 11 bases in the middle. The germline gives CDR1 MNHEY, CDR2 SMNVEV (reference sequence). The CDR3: CASSLPGIISNQPQHF. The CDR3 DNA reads TGTGCCAGCAGTTTACCTGGAATCATTAGCAATCAGCCCCAGCATTTT.

CDR3 amino acids: CASSFWRGEQYF. In DNA, the CDR3 is TGTGCCAGCTCATTTTGGCGGGGCGAGCAGTACTTC. The chain carries TRBV18 and TRBJ2-7; a possible D gene is TRBD2 (6 bases). The germline V gene has CDR1 KGHSH and CDR2 LQKENI. The V and J ends lost 5 bases and 6 bases respectively, with 11 bases between them. This CDR3 region has 12 residues.

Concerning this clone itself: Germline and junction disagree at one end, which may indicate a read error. The CDR3 DNA reads as TGTGCCAGCTCACCTGGGACAGGGGTGTACTATCGCTACACCTTC. This translates into CASSPGTGVYYRYTF. The chain combines TRBV18 with TRBJ1-2, with 10 bases aligning to TRBD1. Germline loops: CDR1 KGHSH, CDR2 LQKENI. This CDR3 region has 15 residues.

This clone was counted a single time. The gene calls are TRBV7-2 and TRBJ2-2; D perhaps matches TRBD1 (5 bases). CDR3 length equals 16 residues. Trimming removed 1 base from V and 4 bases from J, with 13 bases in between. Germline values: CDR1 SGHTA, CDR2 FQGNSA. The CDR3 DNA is TGTGCCAGCAGCTTAGGACAGAGACCCCTCACCGGGGAGCTGTTTTTT. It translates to CASSLGQRPLTGELFF. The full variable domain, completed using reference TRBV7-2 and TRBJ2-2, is GAGVSQSPSNKVTEKGKDVELRCDPISGHTALYWYRQSLGQGLEFLIYFQGNSAPDKSGLPSDRFSAERTGGSVSTLTIQRTQQEDSAVYLCASSLGQRPLTGELFFGEGSRLTVL.

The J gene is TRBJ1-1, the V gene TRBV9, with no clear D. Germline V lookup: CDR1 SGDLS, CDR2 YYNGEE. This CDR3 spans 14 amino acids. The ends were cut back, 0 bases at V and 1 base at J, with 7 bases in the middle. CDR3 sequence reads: CASSVGPQNTEAFF. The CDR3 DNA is TGTGCCAGCAGCGTAGGACCCCAGAACACTGAAGCTTTCTTT.

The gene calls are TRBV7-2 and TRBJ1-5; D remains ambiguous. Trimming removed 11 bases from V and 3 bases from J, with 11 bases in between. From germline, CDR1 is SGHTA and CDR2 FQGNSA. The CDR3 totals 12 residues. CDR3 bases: TGTGCCTCCGGGAATTACAATCAGCCCCAGCATTTT. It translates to CASGNYNQPQHF. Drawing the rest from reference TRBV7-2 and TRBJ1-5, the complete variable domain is GAGVSQSPSNKVTEKGKDVELRCDPISGHTALYWYRQSLGQGLEFLIYFQGNSAPDKSGLPSDRFSAERTGGSVSTLTIQRTQQEDSAVYLCASGNYNQPQHFGDGTRLSIL.

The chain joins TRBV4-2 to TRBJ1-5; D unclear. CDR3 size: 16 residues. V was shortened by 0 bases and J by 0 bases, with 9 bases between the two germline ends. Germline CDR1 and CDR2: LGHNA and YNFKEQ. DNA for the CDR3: TGTGCCAGCAGCCAAGATGAGGGAAGTAGCAATCAGCCCCAGCATTTT. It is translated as CASSQDEGSSNQPQHF.

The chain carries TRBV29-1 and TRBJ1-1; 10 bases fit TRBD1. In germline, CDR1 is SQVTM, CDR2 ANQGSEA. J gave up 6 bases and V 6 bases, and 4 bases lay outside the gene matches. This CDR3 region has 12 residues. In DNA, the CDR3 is TGCAGCGTGACCGACAGGGGGCCTGAAGCTTTCTTT. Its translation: CSVTDRGPEAFF.

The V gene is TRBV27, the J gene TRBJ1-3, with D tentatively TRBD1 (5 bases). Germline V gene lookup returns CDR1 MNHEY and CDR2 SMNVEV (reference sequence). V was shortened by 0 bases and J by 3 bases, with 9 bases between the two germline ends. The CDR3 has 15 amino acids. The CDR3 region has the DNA TGTGCCAGCAGTTTATCACGGACAAGTGGAAACACCATATATTTT. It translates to CASSLSRTSGNTIYF.

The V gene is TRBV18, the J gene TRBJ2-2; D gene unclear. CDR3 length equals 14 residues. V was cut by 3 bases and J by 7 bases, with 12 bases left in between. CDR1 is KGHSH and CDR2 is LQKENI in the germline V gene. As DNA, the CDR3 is TGTGCCAGCTCACCGCCCCAAGATGGCGGGGAGCTGTTTTTT. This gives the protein CASSPPQDGGELFF.

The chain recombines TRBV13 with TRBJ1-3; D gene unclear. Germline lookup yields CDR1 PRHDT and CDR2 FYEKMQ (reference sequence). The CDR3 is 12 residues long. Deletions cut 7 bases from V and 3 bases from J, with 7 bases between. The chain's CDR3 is CASMGDGNTIYF. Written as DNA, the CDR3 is TGTGCCAGCATGGGAGATGGAAACACCATATATTTT.

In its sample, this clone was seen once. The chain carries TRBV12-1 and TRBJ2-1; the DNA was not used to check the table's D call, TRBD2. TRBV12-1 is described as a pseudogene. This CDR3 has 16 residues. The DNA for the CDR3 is TGTGCCAGCAGCTTTGCGGGGACTAGCGGGACGCCCGAGCAGTTCTTC. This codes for CASSFAGTSGTPEQFF.

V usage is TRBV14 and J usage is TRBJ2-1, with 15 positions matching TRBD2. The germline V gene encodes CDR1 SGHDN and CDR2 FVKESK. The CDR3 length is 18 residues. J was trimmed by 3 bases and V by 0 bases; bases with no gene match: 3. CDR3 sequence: CASSQDGTSGRNYNEQFF. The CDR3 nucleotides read TGTGCCAGCAGCCAAGACGGGACTAGCGGGAGGAACTACAATGAGCAGTTCTTC.

The CDR3 region is CASSGREVGETQYF. The CDR3 region has the DNA TGCGCCAGCAGCGGCCGGGAGGTAGGGGAGACCCAGTACTTC. The chain couples TRBV5-1 to TRBJ2-5, with 7 bases fitting TRBD2. V shed 4 bases and J 5 bases; nucleotides not matched to a gene: 8. The CDR3 is 14 amino acids. Germline V CDR1 and CDR2: SGHRS, YFSETQ.

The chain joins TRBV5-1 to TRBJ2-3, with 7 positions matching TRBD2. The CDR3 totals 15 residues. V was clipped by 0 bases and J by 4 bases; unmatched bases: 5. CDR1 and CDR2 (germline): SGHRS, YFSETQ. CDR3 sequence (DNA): TGCGCCAGCAGCTTGGAGGCGGGAGATCCAGATACGCAGTATTTT. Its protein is CASSLEAGDPDTQYF.

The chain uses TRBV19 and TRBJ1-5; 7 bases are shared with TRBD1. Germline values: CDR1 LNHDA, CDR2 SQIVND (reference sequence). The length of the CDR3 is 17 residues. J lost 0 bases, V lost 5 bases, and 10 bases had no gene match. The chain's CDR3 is CASSRETGPYSNQPQHF. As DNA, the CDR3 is TGTGCCAGTAGTCGTGAGACAGGGCCTTATAGCAATCAGCCCCAGCATTTT.

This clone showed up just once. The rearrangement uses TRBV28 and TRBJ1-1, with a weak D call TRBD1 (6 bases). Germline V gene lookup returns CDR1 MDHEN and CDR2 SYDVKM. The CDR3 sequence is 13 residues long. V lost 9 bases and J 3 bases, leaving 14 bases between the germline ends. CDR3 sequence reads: CASILTGHTEAFF. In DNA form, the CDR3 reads TGTGCCAGTATCCTCACAGGGCACACTGAAGCTTTCTTT. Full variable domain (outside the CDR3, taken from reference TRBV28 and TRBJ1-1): DVKVTQSSRYLVKRTGEKVFLECVQDMDHENMFWYRQDPGLGLRLIYFSYDVKMKEKGDIPEGYSVSREKKERFSLILESASTNQTSMYLCASILTGHTEAFFGQGTRLTVV.